One sample yielded the 21 T cell receptor beta chains listed below, sequenced in a study of long-term antiretroviral therapy in people with HIV. Runs used v3.0 of the immunoSEQ assay and were done at survey level. Libraries were prepared by immunoSEQ multiplex PCR; TCRdb keeps only in-frame clonotypes and omits some of them. The sample lists under 30,000 clones, approximately 95% occurring once. The sample in question was unsorted PBMCs, obtained 5.3 years after starting antiretroviral therapy. The receptor set was obtained from a man in his fifties with HIV.

The rearrangement uses TRBV27 and TRBJ2-2; TRBD2 agrees at 7 bases. Germline CDR1 reads MNHEY; CDR2 reads SMNVEV (reference sequence). This CDR3 contains 14 residues. The V segment lost 7 bases and the J segment 4 bases; nucleotides outside the gene matches: 6. The CDR3 loop reads CASTLWGGTGELFF. DNA for the CDR3: TGTGCCAGCACGTTATGGGGGGGCACCGGGGAGCTGTTTTTT.

V and J are TRBV4-1 and TRBJ2-7; a weak D match, TRBD1 (5 bases). Trimming shortened V by 3 bases and J by 2 bases, and 17 bases separated the two germline ends. Germline CDR1 is MGHRA and CDR2 is YSYEKL. There are 16 residues in the CDR3. DNA for the CDR3: TGCGCCAGCAGCCAGGGTCAGGGTGGAGTTACCTACGAGCAGTACTTC. Amino acid sequence: CASSQGQGGVTYEQYF.

J is TRBJ2-1 and V is TRBV29-1; 7 bases agree with TRBD1. CDR1 and CDR2 from the germline V gene are SQVTM and ANQGSEA. The trim removed 0 bases at V and 2 bases at J, leaving 4 bases unmatched. The CDR3 has 15 residues. CDR3 region: CSVEEGRGTYNEQFF. Written as DNA, the CDR3 is TGCAGCGTTGAAGAGGGCAGGGGGACCTACAATGAGCAGTTCTTC.

The gene calls are TRBV2 and TRBJ1-4, with D perhaps matching TRBD1 (5 bases). Trimming left V 3 bases short and J 6 bases short, with 14 bases between. CDR3 length: 15 residues. Germline CDR1 is SNHLY and CDR2 is FYNNEI. CDR3 DNA sequence: TGTGCCAGCAGTGATTCCGGCAGGGAGGATGAAAAACTGTTTTTT. As protein: CASSDSGREDEKLFF.

The V gene is TRBV5-4, the J gene TRBJ2-2; D possibly corresponds to TRBD2 (7 bases). This CDR3 contains 16 residues. Germline assignment: CDR1 SGHNT and CDR2 YYREEE (reference sequence). The V and J ends lost 4 bases and 1 base respectively, with 14 bases between them. The CDR3 protein is CASSPPAGQNTGELFF. CDR3 coding DNA: TGTGCCAGCAGCCCCCCAGCGGGACAGAACACCGGGGAGCTGTTTTTT.

This clone has a single count. This sequence joins TRBV7-6 and TRBJ1-6, with a weak D call TRBD1 (5 bases). The CDR3 totals 14 residues. Per germline, CDR1 SGHVS and CDR2 FNYEAQ. Trimming shortened V by 2 bases and J by 6 bases, and 8 bases separated the two germline ends. The CDR3 reads CASSLRQGNSPLHF. DNA for the CDR3: TGTGCCAGCAGCTTAAGGCAGGGTAATTCACCCCTCCACTTT.

The chain links TRBV28 to TRBJ1-6; D is ambiguous. Trimming shortened V by 5 bases and J by 5 bases, and 13 bases separated the two germline ends. There are 15 residues in the CDR3. Germline assignment: CDR1 MDHEN and CDR2 SYDVKM. CDR3: CASSNLSGDNSPLHF. CDR3 sequence (DNA): TGTGCCAGCAGTAACCTGAGCGGAGATAATTCACCCCTCCACTTT.

A single count supports this clone. The chain employs TRBV6-6 and TRBJ1-2, with D perhaps TRBD1 (6 bases). The CDR3 is made up of 13 amino acids. The V end lost 4 bases, the J end lost 8 bases, and 14 bases lay between the germline ends. Germline V gene sequence: CDR1 MNHNY, CDR2 SVGAGI (reference sequence). In DNA form, the CDR3 reads TGTGCCAGCAGTTCAACCCCAGGGGTCGGCTACACCTTC. Protein: CASSSTPGVGYTF.

The J gene is TRBJ1-3, the V gene TRBV30, with D possibly TRBD1 on 6 matching bases. The V end lost 4 bases, the J end lost 3 bases, and 10 bases lay between the germline ends. This CDR3 contains 13 residues. Germline loops: CDR1 GTSNPN, CDR2 SVGIG (reference sequence). The CDR3 spells CAWTMDSGNTIYF. The CDR3 DNA reads TGTGCCTGGACGATGGACAGTGGAAACACCATATATTTT.

The chain carries TRBV10-1 and TRBJ2-1, with 8 bases matching TRBD1. CDR1 WNHNN and CDR2 SYGVQD come from the germline V gene (reference sequence). This CDR3 comprises 16 residues. J lost 6 bases, V lost 4 bases, and 11 bases had no gene match. The chain's CDR3 is CASSAVRQGAGNEQFF. For the CDR3, the DNA is TGCGCCAGCAGTGCGGTTCGGCAGGGGGCTGGCAATGAGCAGTTCTTC.

The chain recombines TRBV6-5 with TRBJ2-3; 10 bases align to TRBD2. The CDR3 consists of 15 residues. Trimming took 2 bases from V and 4 from J; bases not matched to a gene: 3. From germline, CDR1 is MNHEY and CDR2 SVGAGI. CDR3 in DNA: TGTGCCAGCAGTTACAGCGGGGGGGCAGCAGATACGCAGTATTTT. It translates to CASSYSGGAADTQYF.

The chain links TRBV5-4 to TRBJ2-1; 8 bases align to TRBD2. CDR3 size: 16 residues. V lost 0 bases, J lost 4 bases, and 6 bases stayed unmatched. Germline V gene sequence: CDR1 SGHNT, CDR2 YYREEE (reference sequence). The CDR3 DNA reads as TGTGCCAGCAGCTTGGGGGCGGGGGGCCAATACAATGAGCAGTTCTTC. This gives the protein CASSLGAGGQYNEQFF.

The chain has TRBV12-5 and TRBJ1-1; TRBD1 might be the D (5 bases). V was trimmed by 4 bases and J by 0 bases, leaving 9 bases between them. There are 14 residues in the CDR3. Looked up from germline, CDR1 is LGHNT and CDR2 is FRNRAP. The CDR3 here is CASGSGPMNTEAFF. CDR3 nucleotides: TGTGCTAGTGGTTCGGGACCCATGAACACTGAAGCTTTCTTT.

The genes are TRBV5-4 and TRBJ2-3; no reliable D call. Germline V gene data show CDR1 as SGHNT and CDR2 as YYREEE (reference sequence). V lost 0 bases and J 2 bases, leaving 7 bases between the germline ends. The CDR3 totals 14 residues. CDR3 DNA sequence: TGTGCCAGCAGCTTGGCACCCCACACAGATACGCAGTATTTT. Translated, it gives CASSLAPHTDTQYF. Variable domain in full (rest from reference TRBV5-4 and TRBJ2-3): ETGVTQSPTHLIKTRGQQVTLRCSSQSGHNTVSWYQQALGQGPQFIFQYYREEENGRGNFPPRFSGLQFPNYSSELNVNALELDDSALYLCASSLAPHTDTQYFGPGTRLTVL.

The rearrangement joins TRBV2 to TRBJ1-1; D is perhaps TRBD1 (5 bases). Germline values: CDR1 SNHLY, CDR2 FYNNEI. V shed 11 bases and J shed 8 bases, with 18 bases lying between them. This CDR3 contains 12 residues. CDR3 loop: CARRDGGGEAFF. The CDR3 DNA sequence: TGTGCCCGGAGGGACGGGGGAGGGGAAGCTTTCTTT.

The chain joins TRBV27 to TRBJ2-7; D remains ambiguous. Germline assignment: CDR1 MNHEY and CDR2 SMNVEV (reference sequence). CDR3 size: 13 residues. V lost 6 bases and J lost 1, with 10 bases in between. For the CDR3, the DNA is TGTGCCAGCAGCCTGGTGGGTTCCTACGAGCAGTACTTC. It encodes CASSLVGSYEQYF.

The rearrangement joins TRBV6-6 to TRBJ1-1, with 7 nucleotides matching TRBD1. Trimming cost V 8 bases and J 1 base; bases outside gene matches: 7. The CDR3 is made up of 14 amino acids. Germline V CDR1 and CDR2: MNHNY, SVGAGI (reference sequence). CDR3 in amino acids: CASGDYRGNTEAFF. For the CDR3, the DNA is TGTGCCAGCGGAGATTACAGGGGGAACACTGAAGCTTTCTTT.

The genes are TRBV4-1 and TRBJ2-7, with 10 bases matching TRBD2. The germline CDR1 and CDR2 sequences are MGHRA and YSYEKL. The CDR3 contains 17 residues. V was pared by 0 bases and J by 1 base, with 6 bases of the junction left unmatched. CDR3 nucleotide sequence: TGCGCCAGCAGCCAAGAGGCTAGCGGGGGTTTATCCTACGAGCAGTACTTC. Residues: CASSQEASGGLSYEQYF.

The CDR3 region has the DNA TGTGCCAGCAGTCCCCGGGGGGGTAGCGAGCAGTACTTC. Its protein product is CASSPRGGSEQYF. The chain employs TRBV6-1 and TRBJ2-7; 8 bases fit TRBD2. Germline CDR1 and CDR2: MNHNS and SASEGT. This CDR3 has 13 amino acids. Trimming at V came to 5 bases and at J to 6 bases, leaving 6 bases not matched to a gene.

The table lists this clone with a count of one. V usage is TRBV6-1 and J usage is TRBJ2-7; D call uncertain. Germline V lookup: CDR1 MNHNS, CDR2 SASEGT. This CDR3 is 13 amino acids long. The V gene lost 4 bases and the J gene lost 3 bases, with 10 bases spanning the gap. The CDR3 sequence: CASSVTVDYEQYF. CDR3 in DNA: TGTGCCAGCAGTGTCACAGTAGACTACGAGCAGTACTTC.

The chain links TRBV10-2 to TRBJ2-2; TRBD2 matches at 9 bases. With 7 bases clipped from V and 3 bases from J, the junction kept 6 bases outside the gene matches. From germline, CDR1 is WSHSY and CDR2 SAAADI. There are 15 residues in the CDR3. CDR3 amino acids: CASTLRGGDTGELFF. CDR3 bases: TGCGCCAGCACTCTGCGGGGGGGTGACACCGGGGAGCTGTTTTTT.